Listed below are T cell receptor beta chains from one sample, sequenced in a study of monozygotic twins with inflammatory bowel disease. TCRdb re-called the 5' RACE reads and gives one entry per CDR3 protein, without DNA. The repertoire table contains approximately 400,000 distinct CDR3 sequences. The specimen sequenced was blood. The receptors here all came from a human donor with ulcerative colitis or Crohn's disease, or a healthy co-twin of an affected twin (not recorded which). The CDR3 runs from the conserved cysteine through the conserved F or W.

v_gene	j_gene	CDR3aa
TRBV7-2	TRBJ2-3	CASSLDENTQYF
TRBV20-1	TRBJ2-7	CSARLQDGTRKQYF
TRBV5-1	TRBJ2-1	CASSLAGGVSEQFF
TRBV4-1	TRBJ1-2	CASSQDGAVYGYTF
TRBV11-1	TRBJ2-1	CASSRNLAGGTDNEQFF
TRBV15	TRBJ1-1	CATSRVELNTEAFF
TRBV7-3	TRBJ2-5	CASSPSSGKGETQYF
TRBV6-5	TRBJ2-1	CASITPPGRSYNEQFF
TRBV5-1	TRBJ1-4	CASSPGWGRDEKLFF
TRBV7-2	TRBJ2-5	CASSLEGKTQYF
TRBV12-3/TRBV12-4	TRBJ1-2	CATRVTGYGYTF
TRBV5-1	TRBJ2-6	CASSTGTGISGANVLTF
TRBV7-9	TRBJ1-4	CASSLGWDRGNEKLFF
TRBV6-6	TRBJ1-2	CASSYSGENYGYTF
TRBV4-2	TRBJ2-2	CASSQASGGSFGELFF
TRBV10-3	TRBJ1-1	CAIRETGLATEAFF
TRBV6-1	TRBJ2-7	CASSGSGQTYEQYF
TRBV19	TRBJ1-6	CASSVGTVNSPLHF
TRBV6-5	TRBJ1-5	CASSYSGGRGGQPQHF
TRBV11-2	TRBJ2-7	CASSLEPTLAGNGYEQYF
TRBV7-2	TRBJ2-3	CASRGGLGVDTQYF
TRBV20-1	TRBJ2-7	CSATDQGRKSYEQYF
TRBV19	TRBJ1-5	CASGPGVRGNQPQHF
TRBV6-1	TRBJ1-1	CASTTGLLEAFF
TRBV12-3/TRBV12-4	TRBJ2-2	CASTAGSGRGTGELFF
TRBV5-1	TRBJ1-1	CASSAITGVLNTEAFF
TRBV20-1	TRBJ1-6	CSASDRGNSPLHF
TRBV11-2	TRBJ1-1	CASSLLQTVRGAEAFF